The sequence of this T cell receptor beta chain was determined in a study of CD8 T cells in Susac syndrome. Reverse transcription of about 0.45 to 1 ug RNA was carried out with random hexamers. TCRdb used MiXCR to reprocess the immunoSEQ multiplex PCR reads, holding one entry per CDR3 protein. The data hold about 180,000 distinct CDR3 sequences, with 90% to 95% observed a single time. This clonotype appeared a single time. The V end was cut by 6 bases, the J end by 5 bases, with 8 bases between. Per the germline V gene, CDR1 is SNHLY and CDR2 is FYNNEI. The CDR3 has 13 residues. The sequenced material came from CD4+ T cells from PBMCs. The sequence came from a human donor with Susac syndrome. V gene TRBV2 combines with J gene TRBJ1-6; D is unresolved. CDR3 protein: CASRRTDNSPLHF. CDR3 in DNA: TGTGCCAGCAGGAGGACGGATAATTCACCCCTCCACTTT.